The rows below give T cell receptor beta chains drawn from one sample of a study of cytomegalovirus exposure and HLA in healthy donors. Libraries were prepared by immunoSEQ multiplex PCR; TCRdb keeps only in-frame clonotypes and omits some of them. The sample yields about 170,000 clones, about 80% seen once. The sample consisted of PBMCs. These receptor sequences come from a man between 18 and 29 years old in good health and CMV-seronegative. Each CDR3 is given with its conserved first and last residue. A D gene is named only where the DNA matches it firmly. Clone size is stated in some rows and not others, as once, few, many or a class when expanded.

.,TRBV28,TRBJ2-6,.,CASSLGRGTGGANVLTF,TGTGCCAGCAGTTTAGGTCGGGGGACTGGTGGGGCCAACGTCCTGACTTTC
.,TRBV6-5,TRBJ2-7,.,CASSYGRGLEEQYF,TGTGCCAGCAGTTACGGCAGGGGCTTGGAAGAGCAGTACTTC
.,TRBV5-1,TRBJ2-1,.,CASSFGQYEQFF,TGCGCCAGCAGCTTTGGACAGTATGAGCAGTTCTTC
.,TRBV29-1,TRBJ1-1,TRBD1,CSVELGTGWSFF,TGCAGCGTTGAACTAGGGACAGGGTGGTCTTTCTTT
.,TRBV11-1,TRBJ1-5,.,CASSLAGGQPQHF,TGTGCCAGCAGCTTAGCCGGGGGTCAGCCCCAGCATTTT
.,TRBV4-3,TRBJ2-1,TRBD2,CASSRSPGSGTYNEQFF,TGCGCCAGCAGCCGCTCCCCGGGGAGCGGGACTTACAATGAGCAGTTCTTC
.,TRBV10-2,TRBJ1-2,.,CASSETGRHGYTF,TGCGCCAGCAGTGAGACAGGCCGGCATGGCTACACCTTC
.,TRBV13,TRBJ2-2,TRBD2,CASSLQRGAGGELFF,TGTGCCAGCAGCTTACAGCGGGGGGCCGGCGGGGAGCTGTTTTTT
.,TRBV27,TRBJ2-1,TRBD2,CASSLGLAVYNEQFF,TGTGCCAGCAGTTTAGGACTAGCGGTCTACAATGAGCAGTTCTTC
few,TRBV6-5,TRBJ1-1,.,CASRAGGANTEAFF,TGTGCCAGCAGGGCGGGGGGGGCCAACACTGAAGCTTTCTTT
.,TRBV28,TRBJ2-5,.,CASSLLSPREETQYF,TGTGCCAGCAGTTTATTATCCCCACGGGAGGAGACCCAGTACTTC
.,TRBV5-4,TRBJ1-1,.,CASSLAGTSSEAFF,TGTGCCAGCAGCTTGGCGGGGACATCTTCTGAAGCTTTCTTT
.,TRBV28,TRBJ2-6,TRBD1,CASSIQGAGANVLTF,TGTGCCAGCAGTATCCAGGGGGCTGGGGCCAACGTCCTGACTTTC
once,TRBV5-4,TRBJ2-7,TRBD2,CASSPQGLAGDTGSEQYF,TGTGCCAGCAGCCCCCAGGGACTAGCGGGAGATACCGGGAGTGAGCAGTACTTC
.,TRBV2,TRBJ2-7,TRBD2,CASSYRLAGAEQYF,TGTGCCAGCAGTTACCGGCTAGCGGGAGCCGAGCAGTACTTC
.,TRBV29-1,TRBJ2-1,.,CSVDNFSYNEQFF,TGCAGCGTTGATAACTTCTCCTACAATGAGCAGTTCTTC
.,TRBV7-9,TRBJ2-2,TRBD2,CASSPAGANTGELFF,TGTGCCAGCAGCCCAGCGGGGGCCAACACCGGGGAGCTGTTTTTT
.,TRBV6-5,TRBJ1-2,TRBD1,CASSSQGQGIFGYTF,TGTGCCAGCAGTTCGCAGGGACAGGGTATATTTGGCTACACCTTC
.,TRBV7-2,TRBJ2-2,TRBD1,CASSPWDRSGELFF,TGTGCCAGCAGCCCCTGGGACAGGAGCGGGGAGCTGTTTTTT
few,TRBV9,TRBJ2-1,TRBD1,CASSVVPRGNEQFF,TGTGCCAGCAGCGTAGTACCCAGGGGGAATGAGCAGTTCTTC
once,TRBV4-3,TRBJ2-7,TRBD1,CASSQQGTGGDEQYF,TGCGCCAGCAGCCAACAGGGGACAGGGGGCGACGAGCAGTACTTC
few,TRBV19,TRBJ2-3,.,CASSGGLSDTQYF,TGTGCCAGTAGCGGGGGGCTTTCAGATACGCAGTATTTT
.,TRBV19,TRBJ2-1,TRBD2,CASGLAGYNEQFF,TGTGCCAGCGGACTAGCGGGCTACAATGAGCAGTTCTTC
.,TRBV27,TRBJ1-1,TRBD1,CASSPRTGSTEAFF,TGTGCCAGCAGTCCTCGGACAGGGAGCACTGAAGCTTTCTTT
.,TRBV10-1,TRBJ2-3,.,CASSDDLANTQYF,TGCGCCAGCAGTGATGATCTAGCAAATACGCAGTATTTT
.,TRBV6-1,TRBJ2-1,TRBD2,CASSELAGGRYEQFF,TGTGCCAGCAGTGAACTGGCGGGAGGGAGGTATGAGCAGTTCTTC
.,TRBV11-2,TRBJ1-6,.,CASSLVLQVGAPLHF,TGTGCCAGCAGCTTAGTACTGCAGGTCGGGGCACCCCTCCACTTT
.,TRBV19,TRBJ2-7,.,CASSIRISYEQYF,TGTGCCAGTAGTATCAGAATCTCCTACGAGCAGTACTTC
.,TRBV28,TRBJ2-5,.,CASSSLGTRETQYF,TGTGCCAGCAGTAGTTTAGGGACACGGGAGACCCAGTACTTC
.,TRBV28,TRBJ1-1,.,CASRNPGRISTEAFF,TGTGCCAGCAGAAACCCAGGGAGGATTAGTACTGAAGCTTTCTTT
.,TRBV7-8,TRBJ2-2,.,CASSLAGQLNTGELFF,TGTGCCAGCAGCTTAGCTGGGCAGCTAAACACCGGGGAGCTGTTTTTT
once,TRBV6-4,TRBJ2-5,.,CASINRAVGETQYF,TGTGCCAGCATTAACAGGGCGGTGGGAGAGACCCAGTACTTC
.,TRBV29-1,TRBJ1-2,.,CSVEGYTGENYGYTF,TGCAGCGTTGAAGGTTATACAGGCGAAAATTATGGCTACACCTTC
few,TRBV2,TRBJ2-7,.,CASSETSSYEQYF,TGTGCCAGCAGTGAAACTAGCTCCTACGAGCAGTACTTC
.,TRBV7-9,TRBJ2-2,TRBD2,CASSSSGGNTGELFF,TGTGCCAGCAGTTCGAGCGGGGGGAACACCGGGGAGCTGTTTTTT
.,TRBV6-4,TRBJ2-2,.,CASSDSEEGELFF,TGTGCCAGCAGTGACTCCGAGGAGGGCGAGCTGTTTTTT
few,TRBV6-1,TRBJ2-2,TRBD2,CASSEPSGRAGELFF,TGTGCCAGCAGTGAACCATCAGGGAGGGCCGGGGAGCTGTTTTTT
few,TRBV6-1,TRBJ1-1,.,CASSATGSPLNTEAFF,TGTGCCAGCAGTGCTACAGGGTCCCCTCTTAACACTGAAGCTTTCTTT
once,TRBV5-1,TRBJ2-7,TRBD1,CASSIGGPGEQYF,TGCGCCAGCAGCATAGGGGGCCCGGGGGAGCAGTACTTC
.,TRBV20-1,TRBJ2-7,TRBD1,CSARRDSGAYF,TGCAGTGCTAGACGGGACAGTGGGGCGTACTTC
.,TRBV4-3,TRBJ2-1,.,CASSQDENNHNEQFF,TGCGCCAGCAGCCAAGATGAGAATAATCACAATGAGCAGTTCTTC
once,TRBV27,TRBJ2-1,.,CASSSAQGRGYNEQFF,TGTGCCAGCAGTTCCGCTCAGGGGAGGGGATACAATGAGCAGTTCTTC
few,TRBV10-3,TRBJ2-7,TRBD2,CAIPGLAEPKQYF,TGTGCCATACCGGGACTAGCGGAACCCAAGCAGTACTTC
.,TRBV7-9,TRBJ2-3,.,CASSWRGRSTDTQYF,TGTGCCAGCAGCTGGCGGGGACGGAGCACAGATACGCAGTATTTT
.,TRBV7-8,TRBJ2-3,.,CASSLVPGLSTDTQYF,TGTGCCAGCAGCTTAGTCCCGGGGTTAAGCACAGATACGCAGTATTTT
.,TRBV4-3,TRBJ1-1,.,CASSQDLWALNTEAFF,TGCGCCAGCAGCCAAGACCTCTGGGCGTTGAACACTGAAGCTTTCTTT
.,TRBV7-9,TRBJ2-1,TRBD2,CASSPRLAEGNEQFF,TGTGCCAGCAGCCCCAGACTAGCGGAGGGCAATGAGCAGTTCTTC
.,TRBV11-2,TRBJ1-1,.,CASRLGGFLNTEAFF,TGTGCCAGCAGATTGGGGGGGTTCTTGAACACTGAAGCTTTCTTT
once,TRBV4-2,TRBJ2-7,TRBD2,CASSDTPGLAGSYEQYF,TGTGCCAGCAGTGATACGCCGGGACTAGCGGGGTCCTACGAGCAGTACTTC
.,TRBV6-6,TRBJ2-7,TRBD1,CASSYSPGGSYEQYF,TGTGCCAGCAGTTACTCACCAGGGGGCTCCTACGAGCAGTACTTC
.,TRBV6-6,TRBJ2-1,TRBD1,CASSSGGNEQFF,TGTGCCAGCAGTTCAGGGGGCAATGAGCAGTTCTTC
.,TRBV7-9,TRBJ2-1,TRBD2,CASSLRTSGNSSYNEQFF,TGTGCCAGCAGCTTAAGGACTAGCGGAAATTCGTCCTACAATGAGCAGTTCTTC
.,TRBV27,TRBJ1-1,.,CASRRASMNTEAFF,TGTGCCAGCAGGAGGGCCTCCATGAACACTGAAGCTTTCTTT
.,TRBV15,TRBJ2-1,TRBD1,CATSTKGQGAYNEQFF,TGTGCCACCAGCACCAAAGGACAGGGGGCGTATAATGAGCAGTTCTTC
once,TRBV7-6,TRBJ2-2,TRBD1,CASSLEGQGDAGELFF,TGTGCCAGCAGCTTAGAGGGACAGGGCGACGCCGGGGAGCTGTTTTTT
few,TRBV4-1,TRBJ2-1,TRBD2,CASSQDTASGINEQFF,TGCGCCAGCAGCCAAGATACGGCTAGCGGGATCAATGAGCAGTTCTTC